What follows are 30 T cell receptor beta chains derived from one specimen sequenced in a study of CD4 and CD8 cells across lung adenocarcinoma regions. From the PCR reads, TCRdb called clonotypes with MiXCR, one entry per CDR3 protein. Among around 19,000 distinct CDR3 sequences listed, around 59% were seen once. The sequenced sample consisted of CD8+ T cells from the center of a lung tumor. The receptors here all came from a female donor with lung adenocarcinoma. The CD4 and CD8 labels of this study may be unreliable.

The V gene is TRBV27, the J gene TRBJ1-2, with 9 positions matching TRBD1. The V gene end was trimmed by 2 bases and the J gene end by 2 bases; junction bases not matched to a gene: 0. In germline, CDR1 is MNHEY, CDR2 SMNVEV (reference sequence). The CDR3 contains 14 residues. This CDR3 is CASSLGTGNYGYTF. In DNA form, the CDR3 reads TGTGCCAGCAGTTTAGGGACAGGGAACTATGGCTACACCTTC.

By proportion, this clonotype is medium-sized (0.01 to 0.1%). The chain links TRBV10-1 to TRBJ1-2; tentative D call: TRBD1 (5 bases). This CDR3 comprises 14 residues. The V end lost 5 bases, the J end lost 6 bases, and 16 bases lay between the germline ends. CDR1 and CDR2 from the germline V gene are WNHNN and SYGVQD (reference sequence). Here the CDR3 DNA reads TGCGCCAGCAGTCCTAACGGGGCAACTGATGGCTACACCTTC. Protein product: CASSPNGATDGYTF.

J is TRBJ2-1 and V is TRBV7-2, with D tentatively TRBD1 (5 bases). The V end lost 3 bases, the J end lost 8 bases, and 8 bases lay between the germline ends. Germline V gene sequence: CDR1 SGHTA, CDR2 FQGNSA. The CDR3 loop spans 12 amino acids. CDR3 region: CASSFQGDEQFF. In nucleotides, the CDR3 is TGTGCCAGCAGCTTTCAGGGTGATGAGCAGTTCTTC.

This chain links TRBV6-1 with TRBJ2-1, with TRBD2 matching over 10 bases. The CDR3 spans 15 residues. CDR1 and CDR2 from the germline V gene are MNHNS and SASEGT. V lost 6 bases to trimming and J lost 4 bases; unmatched junction nucleotides: 6. CDR3 nucleotide sequence: TGTGCCAGCAGCCCGGCTAGCGGGGGTTACAATGAGCAGTTCTTC. This translates into CASSPASGGYNEQFF.

The chain links TRBV6-5 to TRBJ1-1; D remains ambiguous. The CDR3 loop spans 13 amino acids. The ends were cut back, 2 bases at V and 5 bases at J, with 9 bases in the middle. The germline V gene has CDR1 MNHEY and CDR2 SVGAGI. The CDR3 nucleotides are TGTGCCAGCAGTTACAGTCGGGTGACTGAAGCTTTCTTT. As protein: CASSYSRVTEAFF.

This clonotype appeared a few times. V gene TRBV20-1 combines with J gene TRBJ2-1; 7 nucleotides match TRBD1. The V segment lost 6 bases and the J segment 7 bases; nucleotides outside the gene matches: 9. Germline CDR1 is DFQATT and CDR2 is SNEGSKA (reference sequence). This CDR3 comprises 13 residues. The CDR3 reads CSAPGQSGNEQFF. The CDR3 DNA reads as TGCAGTGCACCGGGACAGAGCGGAAATGAGCAGTTCTTC.

The chain employs TRBV6-1 and TRBJ2-1; 11 bases are a match to TRBD1. This CDR3 comprises 15 residues. The germline V gene has CDR1 MNHNS and CDR2 SASEGT. After removal of 6 bases from V and 6 bases from J, the junction contained 7 bases not matched to a gene. Here the CDR3 DNA reads TGTGCCAGCAGCTCCGGGACAGGGGGAGGCAATGAGCAGTTCTTC. Residues: CASSSGTGGGNEQFF.

The chain joins TRBV5-1 to TRBJ2-1; 9 nucleotides line up with TRBD1. The DNA matches TRBJ2-5 better at its end, which makes the J call doubtful. The CDR3 sequence is 14 residues long. Germline CDR1 and CDR2: SGHRS and YFSETQ. The CDR3 here is CASGTGSVQETQYF. The CDR3 DNA sequence: TGCGCCAGCGGGACAGGGTCTGTACAAGAGACCCAGTACTTC.

The chain couples TRBV5-1 to TRBJ2-1, with 8 bases aligning to TRBD2. The CDR3 runs 16 residues. The V gene's germline CDR1 is SGHRS and CDR2 YFSETQ. With 7 bases clipped from V and 4 bases from J, the junction kept 13 bases outside the gene matches. The CDR3 sequence: CASAPRPGLDYNEQFF. The CDR3 bases are TGCGCCAGCGCCCCCCGCCCGGGACTAGATTACAATGAGCAGTTCTTC.

The table lists this clonotype with many counts. The chain employs TRBV10-3 and TRBJ1-1; D perhaps matches TRBD1 (5 bases). In germline, CDR1 is ENHRY, CDR2 SYGVKD. The CDR3 length is 12 residues. V dropped 9 bases and J dropped 1 base, with 9 bases sitting between them. The CDR3 is CAIARGNTEAFF. DNA for the CDR3: TGTGCCATTGCAAGGGGGAACACTGAAGCTTTCTTT.

V gene TRBV27 combines with J gene TRBJ2-2; unclear D gene. V lost 9 bases to trimming and J lost 4 bases, with 12 bases between them. Germline V gives CDR1 MNHEY, CDR2 SMNVEV (reference sequence). The CDR3 covers 13 residues. This chain's CDR3 is CASREGRTGELFF. The CDR3 DNA is TGTGCCAGTAGGGAAGGACGCACCGGGGAGCTGTTTTTT.

This clonotype has only a few counts. The gene calls are TRBV7-2 and TRBJ2-3; TRBD2 aligns across 12 bases. Germline CDR1 is SGHTA and CDR2 is FQGNSA. The junction had 5 bases not matched to a gene; V was cut back by 5 bases and J by 8 bases. The CDR3 extends over 14 amino acids. DNA of the CDR3: TGTGCCAGCAGCCGACTAGCGGGAGCGGGTACGCAGTATTTT. It yields the protein CASSRLAGAGTQYF.

For this clonotype: The junction departs from germline at one end; a sequencing error may be responsible. The V and J genes are TRBV6-1 and TRBJ2-5; weak D call: TRBD1 (6 bases). Germline CDR1 is MNHNS and CDR2 is SASEGT. This CDR3 is built from 15 residues. CDR3 sequence: CASRVGGRDPETQYF. The CDR3 DNA is TGTGCCAGCAGGGTTGGGGGCCGCGACCCAGAGACCCAGTACTTT.

The chain recombines TRBV10-3 with TRBJ2-1; 9 nucleotides agree with TRBD1. CDR1 and CDR2 (germline): ENHRY, SYGVKD. The CDR3 totals 13 residues. Trimming removed 6 bases from V and 5 bases from J; junction bases left unmatched: 2. CDR3 sequence (DNA): TGTGCCATCAGCCGGGACAGGGACAATGAGCAGTTCTTC. It yields the protein CAISRDRDNEQFF.

This clonotype was observed at least ten times. This chain links TRBV6-5 with TRBJ2-3; TRBD1 matches 8 bases. The CDR3 is 16 residues long. CDR1 is MNHEY and CDR2 is SVGAGI in the germline V gene. V shed 1 base, J shed 4 bases, and the junction held 7 bases outside the gene matches. CDR3: CASSYYGQGRPDTQYF. DNA of the CDR3: TGTGCCAGCAGTTACTACGGACAGGGCCGACCAGATACGCAGTATTTT.

CDR3 bases: TGTGCCAGCAGCTTAGTGGAGGGTAATGAAAAACTGTTTTTT. Encoded protein: CASSLVEGNEKLFF. This chain connects TRBV11-3 to TRBJ1-4, with D unclear. The CDR3 consists of 14 residues. Germline V lookup: CDR1 SGHNT, CDR2 YENEEA. The germline V and J ends were trimmed by 1 base and 4 bases, with 7 bases remaining between them.

This clonotype showed up just a few times. This may be a read error: a much more frequent sequence differs by one nucleotide. The genes are TRBV10-1 and TRBJ2-1; TRBD2 agrees at 7 bases. The end of the DNA is better explained by TRBJ2-7, so the J call may be wrong. Germline lookup yields CDR1 WNHNN and CDR2 SYGVQD (reference sequence). The CDR3 contains 15 residues. DNA of the CDR3: TGCGCCAGCAGTGCTATAGCGGGTCAGGACAATGAGCAGTACTTC. This encodes CASSAIAGQDNEQYF.

This clonotype is deemed medium-sized (0.01 to 0.1%). V gene TRBV6-1 combines with J gene TRBJ1-6, with a weak D call TRBD1 (6 bases). The V gene lost 4 bases and the J gene lost 16 bases, with 14 bases spanning the gap. CDR1 is MNHNS and CDR2 is SASEGT in the germline V gene. The CDR3 is 12 residues long. The CDR3 bases are TGTGCCAGCAGTGTGTCAGGGGCTCGGCTCCACTTT. It encodes CASSVSGARLHF.

This clonotype was detected many times. The chain is built from TRBV3-1 and TRBJ2-5; perhaps TRBD1 as D (6 bases). The CDR3 is made up of 16 amino acids. V was shortened by 5 bases and J by 2 bases, with 18 bases between the two germline ends. Germline V CDR1 and CDR2: LGHDT, YNNKEL (reference sequence). CDR3 amino acids: CASSEQGWGTQETQYF. The CDR3 DNA reads as TGTGCCAGCAGCGAGCAGGGTTGGGGGACACAAGAGACCCAGTACTTC.

This rearrangement joins TRBV6-1 to TRBJ2-1; 11 positions agree with TRBD2. V was clipped by 6 bases and J by 5 bases; unmatched bases: 6. CDR3 length equals 15 residues. Germline assignment: CDR1 MNHNS and CDR2 SASEGT. The CDR3 spells CASRQLAGANNEQFF. Here the CDR3 DNA reads TGTGCCAGCAGACAACTAGCGGGGGCCAACAATGAGCAGTTCTTC.

This clonotype has a count of ten or more. The V call is TRBV6-2 or TRBV6-3, the J call TRBJ2-3, with D possibly being TRBD2 (7 bases). V was trimmed by 6 bases and J by 6 bases, leaving 19 bases between them. The CDR3 is made up of 15 amino acids. CDR1 and CDR2 (germline): MNHEY, SVGEGT. DNA of the CDR3: TGTGCCAGCAGAGAAGGACTAGGGGGGCGCGATACGCAGTATTTT. As protein: CASREGLGGRDTQYF.

This chain connects TRBV27 to TRBJ2-4; D might be TRBD2 (5 bases). Trimming removed 8 bases at V and 12 bases at J, with 20 bases between. In germline, CDR1 is MNHEY, CDR2 SMNVEV (reference sequence). The length of the CDR3 is 13 residues. CDR3 loop: CASGVRLLDTQYF. In DNA form, the CDR3 reads TGTGCCAGCGGGGTACGTTTACTAGACACTCAGTACTTC.

This chain connects TRBV6-4 to TRBJ2-7; 12 bases map to TRBD1. J lost 0 bases, V lost 6 bases, and 9 bases had no gene match. The CDR3 runs 17 residues. The germline gives CDR1 MRHNA, CDR2 SNTAGT. The CDR3 DNA is TGTGCCAGCAGATCTCGGGGGACAGGGGGCGCCTCCTACGAGCAGTACGTC. Protein product: CASRSRGTGGASYEQYV.

The chain couples TRBV7-2 to TRBJ2-5; D may be TRBD2 (7 bases). Germline CDR1 SGHTA, CDR2 FQGNSA. CDR3 length: 15 amino acids. Trimming took off 4 bases at V and 4 bases at J, with 16 bases between the two ends. CDR3 region: CASSSRGAHGETQYF. CDR3 nucleotide sequence: TGTGCCAGCAGCTCACGGGGGGCTCACGGAGAGACCCAGTACTTC.

This clonotype was observed many times. The CDR3 bases are TGTGCCAGCAGCCACCCCCCCGGTGTAGGAAGGGGCACCGGGGAGCTGTTTTTT. This sequence encodes CASSHPPGVGRGTGELFF. The chain combines TRBV6-1 with TRBJ2-2; D might be TRBD1 (5 bases). The CDR3 consists of 18 residues. Trimming took 6 bases from V and 4 from J, leaving 24 bases between them. Germline V gene sequence: CDR1 MNHNS, CDR2 SASEGT.

This clonotype was seen repeatedly, ten times or more. This chain links TRBV6-5 with TRBJ2-5, with TRBD1 identical over 12 bases. CDR1 and CDR2 (germline): MNHEY, SVGAGI. V trimming: 5 bases; J trimming: 4 bases; junction bases outside the gene matches: 8. The CDR3 is 16 amino acids. In DNA, the CDR3 is TGTGCCAGCAGTAACGAGGGGACAGGGGGCACAGAGACCCAGTACTTC. Residues: CASSNEGTGGTETQYF.

At least ten counts were recorded for this clonotype. This sequence joins TRBV12-3 or TRBV12-4 and TRBJ2-3, with 8 bases matching TRBD2. J lost 1 base, V lost 6 bases, and 3 bases had no gene match. This CDR3 has 14 residues. The CDR3 sequence is CASRAGDGTDTQYF. The CDR3 bases are TGTGCCAGCAGAGCGGGAGACGGCACAGATACGCAGTATTTT.

For this clonotype: An end of the junction does not agree with germline; a read error may underlie this. The chain has TRBV6-1 and TRBJ2-3, with 7 bases identical to TRBD2. The CDR3 length is 15 residues. Germline V gene data show CDR1 as MNHNS and CDR2 as SASEGT. The CDR3 loop is CAGGEGAGRADTQYF. CDR3 sequence (DNA): TGTGCCGGGGGGGAAGGGGCAGGTCGTGCAGATACGCAGTATTTC.

This chain uses TRBV6-1 with TRBJ2-1, with a possible D match to TRBD1 (5 bases). V lost 5 bases to trimming and J lost 3 bases, with 17 bases between them. From germline, CDR1 is MNHNS and CDR2 SASEGT. The CDR3 totals 16 residues. The CDR3 DNA is TGTGCCAGCAGTCCACGTGAGACAGTCATCTACAATGAGCAGTTCTTC. Translation gives CASSPRETVIYNEQFF.

The rearrangement links TRBV10-1 to TRBJ2-1; D is unresolved. This CDR3 is built from 12 residues. V lost 5 bases, J lost 3 bases, and 5 bases lay in between. CDR1 and CDR2 (germline): WNHNN, SYGVQD (reference sequence). CDR3 nucleotide sequence: TGCGCCAGCAGTAACAGCTACAATGAGCAGTTCTTC. This codes for CASSNSYNEQFF.